This passage covers 8 T cell receptor beta chains from one sample sequenced in a study of blood T cell repertoires in COVID-19. The method was immunoSEQ multiplex PCR; TCRdb's version includes in-frame clones alone and lacks a portion of them. This sample has about 200,000 clones, with 70% to 90% found just once. What was sequenced was peripheral blood. These receptors were collected from a human donor with active or convalescent COVID-19. The donor label of this sample is uncertain.

The rearrangement joins TRBV30 to TRBJ1-6; TRBD1 agrees at 8 bases. Germline values: CDR1 GTSNPN, CDR2 SVGIG (reference sequence). The J segment lost 7 bases and the V segment lost 6 bases, leaving 8 bases of the junction unmatched. This CDR3 spans 14 amino acids. The CDR3 protein is CACTTGGYNSPLHF. DNA for the CDR3: TGTGCCTGTACAACAGGGGGTTACAATTCACCCCTCCACTTT.

The CDR3 nucleotides are TGCGCCAGCAGCCAAGATTGGGGGCGGGTCGACAATGAGCAGTTCTTC. Amino acid sequence: CASSQDWGRVDNEQFF. This chain uses TRBV4-3 with TRBJ2-1; D is possibly TRBD1 (6 bases). Looked up from germline, CDR1 is LGHNA and CDR2 is YSLEER. The CDR3 has 16 amino acids. V lost 0 bases and J 5 bases, leaving 14 bases between the germline ends.

V usage is TRBV3-1 (or the pseudogene TRBV3-2) and J usage is TRBJ1-1; no clear D gene. Germline assignment: CDR1 LGHDT and CDR2 YNNKEL (reference sequence). The CDR3 spans 12 residues. Trimming removed 4 bases at V and 3 bases at J, with 6 bases between. In DNA form, the CDR3 reads TGTGCCAGCAGCCTCGTAGACACTGAAGCTTTCTTT. Its translation is CASSLVDTEAFF.

This chain uses TRBV6-6 with TRBJ1-1, with D possibly TRBD1 on 6 matching bases. Between the trimmed V and J ends, which lost 5 bases and 4 bases, there was a span of 14 bases. The germline CDR1 and CDR2 sequences are MNHNY and SVGAGI (reference sequence). The CDR3 is made up of 14 amino acids. CDR3 protein: CASSGGQPPTEAFF. CDR3 coding DNA: TGTGCCAGCAGTGGGGGACAACCACCCACTGAAGCTTTCTTT.

This sequence joins TRBV7-8 and TRBJ1-3; D gene uncertain. The germline V gene has CDR1 SGHVS and CDR2 FQNEAQ. The V end lost 1 base, the J end lost 0 bases, and 7 bases lay between the germline ends. The CDR3 is 15 residues long. CDR3 sequence (DNA): TGTGCCAGCAGCTTAGACGGGGTCTCTGGAAACACCATATATTTT. It yields the protein CASSLDGVSGNTIYF.

This sequence joins TRBV28 and TRBJ1-4; D unresolved. V gave up 2 bases and J gave up 4 bases, with 8 bases separating them. Per the germline V gene, CDR1 is MDHEN and CDR2 is SYDVKM. The CDR3 is 14 amino acids. The CDR3 is CASSLGSINEKLFF. The CDR3 DNA is TGTGCCAGCAGTTTAGGCAGTATTAATGAAAAACTGTTTTTT.

Only a few counts were recorded for this clone. The chain employs TRBV6-5 and TRBJ2-3, with 13 bases identical to TRBD2. J was trimmed by 4 bases and V by 6 bases; bases with no gene match: 1. The CDR3 sequence is 14 residues long. Germline-derived CDR1 and CDR2 are MNHEY and SVGAGI. In nucleotides, the CDR3 is TGTGCCAGCAGAACTAGCGGGGGGGCAGATACGCAGTATTTT. It translates to CASRTSGGADTQYF.

This clone was observed a handful of times. The CDR3 nucleotides read TGTGCCTGGAGTGTAATTCAGTCGGGGGGTTGGAACTATGGCTACACCTTC. Its protein is CAWSVIQSGGWNYGYTF. The chain is built from TRBV30 and TRBJ1-2; maybe TRBD1 (5 bases). The V gene lost 0 bases and the J gene lost 2 bases, with 19 bases spanning the gap. CDR3 length: 17 residues. Looked up from germline, CDR1 is GTSNPN and CDR2 is SVGIG (reference sequence).